This is a list of T cell receptor beta chains from one sample in a study of identical twins. Each CDR3 protein is one row after TCRdb ran MiXCR on the 5' RACE reads. The sample lists a few hundred thousand distinct CDR3 sequences, 9.6% occurring once. These data also formed part of another study, on yellow fever vaccine responses in identical twins.

Input material: PBMCs. Source of these receptors: a woman between 18 and 30 years old in good health. Both conserved end residues are part of each CDR3. A D gene is named only where the DNA matches it firmly. Size values are once, few and many counts, or a class for expanded clones, and some rows have none.

J gene,D gene,clone size,V gene,CDR3 protein,CDR3 DNA
TRBJ2-3,-,many,TRBV20-1,CSASLTDTQYF,TGCAGTGCTAGTTTAACAGATACGCAGTATTTT
TRBJ1-3,-,many,TRBV7-9,CASSDEKRGNTIYF,TGTGCCAGCAGCGACGAAAAAAGGGGAAACACCATATATTTT
TRBJ2-1,-,-,TRBV29-1,CSVDIGNEQFF,TGCAGCGTTGACATAGGCAATGAGCAGTTCTTC
TRBJ2-3,-,few,TRBV7-2,CASSNPAYTQYF,TGTGCCAGCAGCAACCCTGCCTATACGCAGTATTTT
TRBJ2-5,TRBD2,few,TRBV3-1,CASSQAGGKVGETQYF,TGTGCCAGCAGCCAAGCGGGAGGGAAGGTCGGGGAGACCCAGTACTTC
TRBJ1-5,-,-,TRBV6-1,CASSEAARNQPQHF,TGTGCCAGCAGTGAAGCTGCCAGGAATCAGCCCCAGCATTTT
TRBJ1-2,TRBD1,-,TRBV29-1,CSGKTGNGYTF,TGCAGCGGAAAGACAGGGAATGGCTACACCTTC
TRBJ2-3,TRBD1,-,TRBV6-1,CASRRGQDTDTQYF,TGTGCCAGCAGGAGGGGACAGGACACAGATACGCAGTATTTT
TRBJ2-3,TRBD2,few,TRBV4-3,CASSQDLGGSGNTDTQYF,TGCGCCAGCAGCCAAGATCTCGGGGGGAGCGGCAACACAGATACGCAGTATTTT
TRBJ2-1,-,few,TRBV6-5,CASSELDSEQFF,TGTGCCAGCAGCGAACTAGATAGTGAGCAGTTCTTC
TRBJ2-1,-,few,TRBV6-2/TRBV6-3,CASKLTGTPQFF,TGTGCCAGCAAGCTCACGGGGACGCCACAGTTCTTC
TRBJ2-7,-,many,TRBV11-2,CASSSRTGSYEQYF,TGTGCCAGCAGCTCTAGGACCGGCAGCTACGAGCAGTACTTC
TRBJ1-5,-,many,TRBV6-1,CASKKNRDQPQHF,TGTGCCAGCAAAAAGAACAGGGATCAGCCCCAGCATTTT
TRBJ2-7,TRBD1,-,TRBV2,CASKQGRSLYEQYF,TGTGCCAGCAAACAGGGGCGAAGCCTCTACGAGCAGTACTTC
TRBJ1-5,-,-,TRBV12-3/TRBV12-4,CASSRGSYNQPQHF,TGTGCCAGCAGTCGGGGTTCCTACAATCAGCCCCAGCATTTT
TRBJ2-7,-,medium-sized,TRBV20-1,CSASPVGGQAYEQYF,TGCAGTGCTAGCCCTGTCGGCGGGCAAGCCTACGAGCAGTACTTC
TRBJ2-7,-,-,TRBV27,CASSPPQLTGWGSYEQYF,TGTGCCAGCAGCCCCCCCCAGCTAACAGGGTGGGGGAGCTACGAGCAGTACTTC
TRBJ2-3,-,-,TRBV27,CASSFEAAADTQYF,TGTGCCAGCAGTTTTGAGGCGGCAGCAGATACGCAGTATTTT
TRBJ2-7,-,-,TRBV27,CASSFFRGYEQYF,TGTGCCAGCAGTTTTTTCAGGGGCTACGAGCAGTACTTC
TRBJ2-2,-,many,TRBV12-3/TRBV12-4,CASSFIPGELFF,TGTGCCAGCAGTTTTATTCCCGGGGAGCTGTTTTTT
TRBJ1-1,-,few,TRBV3-1,CASSQYRNTEAFF,TGTGCCAGCAGCCAATACAGAAACACTGAAGCTTTCTTT
TRBJ2-7,TRBD1,-,TRBV5-1,CASNPGTAYEQYF,TGCGCCAGCAACCCCGGGACAGCCTACGAGCAGTACTTC
TRBJ2-7,-,many,TRBV15,CATSRETDYEQYF,TGTGCCACCAGCAGAGAGACAGACTACGAGCAGTACTTC
TRBJ2-7,-,-,TRBV11-2,CASSLGRGGSYEQYF,TGTGCCAGCAGCTTAGGCAGGGGAGGTTCCTACGAGCAGTACTTC
TRBJ1-1,-,many,TRBV2,CASSDWNKMNTEAFF,TGTGCCAGCAGTGACTGGAATAAGATGAACACTGAAGCTTTCTTT
TRBJ2-3,TRBD2,many,TRBV4-2,CASSQELAGLDTQYF,TGTGCCAGCAGCCAAGAACTAGCGGGTTTAGATACGCAGTATTTT
TRBJ1-4,TRBD1,few,TRBV12-3/TRBV12-4,CASSLTGGAANEKLFF,TGTGCCAGCAGCCTCACAGGGGGCGCCGCCAATGAAAAACTGTTTTTT
TRBJ1-1,-,-,TRBV3-1,CASGEPGQTNTEAFF,TGTGCCAGCGGGGAGCCAGGACAGACGAACACTGAAGCTTTCTTT
TRBJ2-3,-,few,TRBV29-1,CSGGPGGTDTQYF,TGCAGCGGTGGACCCGGAGGCACAGATACGCAGTATTTT
TRBJ2-2,TRBD1,-,TRBV5-1,CASSSTGGQTGELFF,TGCGCCAGCAGCTCGACAGGGGGACAGACCGGGGAGCTGTTTTTT
TRBJ2-1,-,few,TRBV5-1,CASRHPRLGDEQFF,TGCGCCAGCCGCCACCCTAGATTGGGGGATGAGCAGTTCTTC
TRBJ2-7,-,many,TRBV5-1,CASSLSRDVQTYEQYF,TGCGCCAGCAGCTTGTCCCGGGACGTACAGACCTACGAGCAGTACTTC
TRBJ2-7,TRBD2,many,TRBV10-3,CANSGTSGGEQYF,TGTGCCAACTCCGGGACTAGCGGGGGCGAGCAGTACTTC
TRBJ1-1,-,many,TRBV5-1,CASSLFDMDTEAFF,TGCGCCAGCAGCTTATTCGACATGGACACTGAAGCTTTCTTT
TRBJ2-1,TRBD1,-,TRBV29-1,CSVEEFRGLRSYNEQFF,TGCAGCGTTGAAGAGTTCAGGGGGCTTCGTTCCTACAATGAGCAGTTCTTC
TRBJ2-7,-,-,TRBV27,CASSTGLNSYEQYF,TGTGCCAGCAGTACGGGGCTAAACTCCTACGAGCAGTACTTC
TRBJ2-1,TRBD1,-,TRBV7-2,CASSYRTGTYNEQFF,TGTGCCAGCAGCTATCGGACAGGGACCTACAATGAGCAGTTCTTC
TRBJ1-2,-,few,TRBV6-5,CASRRGDGYTF,TGTGCCAGCAGGAGGGGGGATGGCTACACCTTC
TRBJ1-1,-,many,TRBV25-1,CASSEGTEAFF,TGTGCCAGCAGTGAAGGCACTGAAGCTTTCTTT
TRBJ2-3,-,few,TRBV9,CASSATSPTQYF,TGTGCCAGCAGCGCTACTAGTCCTACGCAGTATTTT
TRBJ2-3,-,many,TRBV4-2,CASSPREGRGLGGTDTQYF,TGTGCCAGCAGCCCTCGGGAGGGAAGGGGGCTCGGGGGCACAGATACGCAGTATTTT
TRBJ1-1,-,many,TRBV6-1,CASSPDSNTEAFF,TGTGCCAGCAGTCCTGATAGTAACACTGAAGCTTTCTTT
TRBJ1-1,-,few,TRBV11-2,CASSPRRGTEAFF,TGTGCCAGCAGCCCCCGCAGGGGCACTGAAGCTTTCTTT
TRBJ2-1,TRBD1,many,TRBV4-1,CASTQGGTGGWGEQFF,TGCGCCAGCACCCAAGGTGGGACAGGGGGCTGGGGTGAGCAGTTCTTC
TRBJ2-2,-,-,TRBV28,CASSWATNTGELFF,TGTGCCAGCAGTTGGGCAACGAACACCGGGGAGCTGTTTTTT
TRBJ1-5,-,-,TRBV7-9,CASSSKGPNQPQHF,TGTGCCAGCAGCTCCAAAGGCCCCAATCAGCCCCAGCATTTT
TRBJ2-7,-,few,TRBV30,CAWGRLGAEQYF,TGTGCCTGGGGGAGGTTAGGGGCCGAGCAGTACTTC
TRBJ1-6,TRBD1,-,TRBV2,CASRTRQPGQGDSPLHF,TGTGCCAGCAGGACAAGACAACCGGGACAGGGGGATTCACCCCTCCACTTT
TRBJ2-1,-,few,TRBV5-1,CASSSKKTYNEQFF,TGCGCCAGCAGCAGCAAAAAGACCTACAATGAGCAGTTCTTC
TRBJ2-7,TRBD2,-,TRBV7-2,CASSLRGLASEQYF,TGTGCCAGCAGCTTACGGGGACTAGCGTCCGAGCAGTACTTC
TRBJ2-2,TRBD2,-,TRBV3-1,CASSQSLLVQRELPGELFF,TGTGCCAGCAGCCAAAGTCTCTTGGTCCAGCGGGAGTTGCCCGGGGAGCTGTTTTTT
TRBJ2-7,TRBD1,few,TRBV5-4,CASTDRGGRSPYEQYF,TGTGCCAGCACCGACAGGGGTGGTAGATCCCCGTACGAGCAGTACTTC
TRBJ2-5,-,-,TRBV6-1,CASSEGWRVATQYF,TGTGCCAGCAGTGAGGGCTGGAGGGTGGCCACCCAGTACTTC
TRBJ2-2,-,few,TRBV2,CASRGTSGELFF,TGTGCCAGCAGGGGGACGTCCGGGGAGCTGTTTTTT
TRBJ2-7,-,few,TRBV20-1,CSARDGPSYEQYF,TGCAGTGCCCGGGACGGACCCTCCTACGAGCAGTACTTC
TRBJ2-1,TRBD1,many,TRBV3-1,CASKPPGTGGYNEQFF,TGTGCCAGCAAACCACCCGGGACAGGGGGCTACAATGAGCAGTTCTTC
TRBJ2-7,TRBD2,-,TRBV11-1,CASSPGTSGRARLGEQYF,TGTGCCAGCAGCCCAGGGACTAGCGGGAGGGCTCGGTTGGGCGAGCAGTACTTC